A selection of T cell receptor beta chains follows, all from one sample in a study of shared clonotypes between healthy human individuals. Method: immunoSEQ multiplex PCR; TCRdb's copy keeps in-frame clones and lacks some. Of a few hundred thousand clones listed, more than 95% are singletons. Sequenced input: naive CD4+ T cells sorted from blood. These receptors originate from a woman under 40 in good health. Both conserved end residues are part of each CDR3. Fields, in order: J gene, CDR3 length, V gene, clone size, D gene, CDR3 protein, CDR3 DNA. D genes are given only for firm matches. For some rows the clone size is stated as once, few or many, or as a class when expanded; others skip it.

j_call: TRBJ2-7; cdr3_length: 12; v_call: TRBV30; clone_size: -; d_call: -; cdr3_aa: CAWSATGYEQYF; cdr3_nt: TGTGCCTGGAGTGCCACAGGCTACGAGCAGTACTTC
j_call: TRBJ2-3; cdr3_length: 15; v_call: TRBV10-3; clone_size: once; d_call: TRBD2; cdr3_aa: CAISQAGGDADTQYF; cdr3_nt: TGTGCCATCAGTCAAGCGGGAGGGGACGCAGATACGCAGTATTTT
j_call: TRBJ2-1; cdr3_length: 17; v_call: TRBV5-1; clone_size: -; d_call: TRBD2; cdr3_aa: CASSLGGLTSGNNEQFF; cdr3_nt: TGCGCCAGCAGCTTGGGGGGCCTGACTAGCGGAAACAATGAGCAGTTCTTC
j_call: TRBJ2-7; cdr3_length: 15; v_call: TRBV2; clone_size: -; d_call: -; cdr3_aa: CASRSEVTNSNEQYF; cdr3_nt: TGTGCCAGCAGAAGTGAGGTGACGAATTCGAACGAGCAGTACTTC
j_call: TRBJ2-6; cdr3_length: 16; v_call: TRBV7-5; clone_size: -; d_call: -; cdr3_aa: CVRSRPRCTGANVLTF; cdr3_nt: TGTGTCAGAAGCCGTCCGAGGTGCACTGGGGCCAACGTCCTGACTTTC
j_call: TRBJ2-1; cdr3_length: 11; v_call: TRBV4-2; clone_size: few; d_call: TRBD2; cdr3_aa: CASSPGGEQFF; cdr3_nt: TGTGCCAGCAGCCCGGGGGGTGAGCAGTTCTTC
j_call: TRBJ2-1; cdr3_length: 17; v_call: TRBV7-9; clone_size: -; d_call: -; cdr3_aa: CASSLGGGGMSYNEQFF; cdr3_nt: TGTGCCAGCAGCTTAGGAGGTGGCGGTATGAGCTACAATGAGCAGTTCTTC
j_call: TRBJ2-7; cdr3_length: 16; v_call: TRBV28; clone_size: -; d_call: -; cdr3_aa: CASSSLSPEKAYEQYF; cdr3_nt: TGTGCCAGCAGTTCCCTGAGTCCGGAGAAAGCCTACGAGCAGTACTTC
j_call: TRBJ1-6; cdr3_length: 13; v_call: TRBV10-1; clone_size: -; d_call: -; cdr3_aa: CASSGTAGSPLHF; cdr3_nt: TGCGCCAGCAGTGGGACGGCTGGTTCACCCCTCCACTTT
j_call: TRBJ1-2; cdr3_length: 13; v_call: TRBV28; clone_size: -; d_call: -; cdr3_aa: CASRLRDTYGYTF; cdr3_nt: TGTGCCAGCAGATTACGGGACACCTATGGCTACACCTTC
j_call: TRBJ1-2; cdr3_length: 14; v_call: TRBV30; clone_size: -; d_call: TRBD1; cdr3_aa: CAYQGQGLYYGYTF; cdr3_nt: TGTGCCTACCAGGGACAGGGGCTATACTATGGCTACACCTTC